Included here is one T cell receptor beta chain sequence, with context. TCRdb redid the calling of the RT-PCR reads with MiXCR, one entry per CDR3 protein. The table includes about 110,000 distinct CDR3 sequences, around 33% detected once. The trim removed 4 bases at V and 8 bases at J, leaving 5 bases unmatched. Germline V CDR1 and CDR2: LNHDA, SQIVND (reference sequence). The CDR3 consists of 13 residues. The data were obtained in a study of patients and donors after allogeneic stem cell transplantation. The V gene is TRBV19, the J gene TRBJ2-1; 7 positions match TRBD2. The receptor's source is a human donor who was either an allogeneic HSCT recipient or a stem cell or donor lymphocyte infusion donor (not recorded which). It is not recorded whose cells these are; they may come from a transplant donor. Sequencing input: blood, either unsorted or a sorted T cell fraction (not recorded which). CDR3 coding DNA: TGTGCCAGTAGTAGCGGGAGACCGGATGAGCAGTTCTTC. Translation gives CASSSGRPDEQFF.